The subject of this entry is one T cell receptor (beta chain). This sample is part of a study of blood T cell repertoires in COVID-19. The wider study: The United States, Italy and Spain supplied acute and convalescent COVID-19 samples.

Libraries were prepared by immunoSEQ multiplex PCR; TCRdb keeps only in-frame clonotypes and omits some of them. In the table there are about 200,000 clones, approximately 91% of which are singletons. The sequencing sample was made of peripheral blood. The clonotype comes from a woman between 40 and 55 years old with acute or convalescent COVID-19.

This CDR3 reads CAISERDSYGYTF. DNA for the CDR3: TGTGCCATCAGTGAGCGGGATAGCTATGGCTACACCTTC. The chain recombines TRBV10-3 with TRBJ1-2, with D unclear. The germline CDR1 and CDR2 sequences are ENHRY and SYGVKD. The CDR3 is 13 residues long. The V end was cut by 2 bases, the J end by 4 bases, with 8 bases between.